A selection of T cell receptor beta chains follows, all from one sample in a study of blood T cell repertoires in COVID-19. TCRdb keeps only in-frame clones here, not all; method: immunoSEQ multiplex PCR. In the table there are 250,000 to 350,000 clones, roughly 90% of which are singletons. Source material: peripheral blood. The source of these receptors is a woman aged 25 to 39 with COVID-19, enrolled during active disease. CDR3s include the opening cysteine and the closing phenylalanine or tryptophan. Each record gives: V gene, CDR3 length, D gene, J gene, clone size, CDR3 DNA, CDR3 protein. A D gene is named only where the DNA matches it firmly. The size entry is marked missing in some rows and otherwise reads once, few, many or a size class.

TRBV6-5	14	.	TRBJ2-7	.	TGTGCCAGCAGTACCCGACTGCCCTCCTACGAGCAGTACTTC	CASSTRLPSYEQYF
TRBV6-1	15	.	TRBJ1-3	.	TGTGCCAGCAGTGAATTTGGGGGCGGAGGAAACACCATATATTTT	CASSEFGGGGNTIYF
TRBV2	13	.	TRBJ1-6	once	TGTGCCAGCAGTGCTGACAGGAATTCACCCCTCCACTTT	CASSADRNSPLHF
TRBV4-3	20	.	TRBJ1-1	.	TGCGCCAGCAGCCAAAAGGGGACAAGAGGGCCGCCGGTCTGGGACACTGAAGCTTTCTTT	CASSQKGTRGPPVWDTEAFF
TRBV2	15	TRBD1	TRBJ1-2	.	TGTGCCAGCAGTGAAATTAGACAGGGCGTTTCTGGCTACACCTTC	CASSEIRQGVSGYTF
TRBV2	13	.	TRBJ1-5	.	TGTGCCAGCAGTGTCGGAGGGAGCCAGCCCCAGCATTTT	CASSVGGSQPQHF
TRBV24-1	13	TRBD1	TRBJ1-1	.	TGTGCCACCAGGGGACAGGGGATGACTGAAGCTTTCTTT	CATRGQGMTEAFF
TRBV3-1/TRBV3-2	14	.	TRBJ1-1	.	TGTGCCAGCAGCCAAGAAATCCCCAGCACTGAAGCTTTCTTT	CASSQEIPSTEAFF
TRBV7-3	16	TRBD2	TRBJ2-2	once	TGTGCCAGCAGCTCCCAAGCGGGAGGGGACACCGGGGAGCTGTTTTTT	CASSSQAGGDTGELFF
TRBV29-1	13	.	TRBJ1-1	.	TGCAGCGCAAGTACAGGGACGGGCACTGAAGCTTTCTTT	CSASTGTGTEAFF
TRBV5-1	13	.	TRBJ2-7	few	TGCGCCAGCAGCTTGGGTAGTCCCTACGAGCAGTACTTC	CASSLGSPYEQYF
TRBV15	17	.	TRBJ2-2	.	TGTGCCACCAGCAGAGATCGGGGAGATTCGAACACCGGGGAGCTGTTTTTT	CATSRDRGDSNTGELFF
TRBV7-9	14	.	TRBJ1-4	.	TGTGCCAGCAGCGTGGCCGCAACTAATGAAAAACTGTTTTTT	CASSVAATNEKLFF
TRBV28	15	.	TRBJ2-4	.	TGTGCCAGCAGCCGACAGACACTAGCCAAAAACATTCAGTACTTC	CASSRQTLAKNIQYF
TRBV5-4	16	.	TRBJ1-1	.	TGTGCCAGCAGCTTGGGCCAGGGTAATTTTCGCACTGAAGCTTTCTTT	CASSLGQGNFRTEAFF
TRBV7-9	19	TRBD2	TRBJ2-1	.	TGTGCCAGCAGCTTCGGGACTAGCGGGAGACCCCGCCATGAGAATGAGCAGTTCTTC	CASSFGTSGRPRHENEQFF
TRBV6-2/TRBV6-3	18	TRBD2	TRBJ2-2	once	TGTGCCAGCAGTTACGAGTCCCGACTAGCGGGATTGGCCGGGGAGCTGTTTTTT	CASSYESRLAGLAGELFF
TRBV6-5	15	.	TRBJ2-1	.	TGTGCCAGCAGTTACCCCGGGACTCCCTGGAATGAGCAGTTCTTC	CASSYPGTPWNEQFF
TRBV28	13	.	TRBJ2-3	.	TGTGCCAGCCAGAGGGGGGGGTTAGATACGCAGTATTTT	CASQRGGLDTQYF
TRBV18	18	TRBD2	TRBJ2-2	.	TGTGCCAGCTCACGACCGGTGCTATCCGGGACTAGCGGCGGGGAGCTGTTTTTT	CASSRPVLSGTSGGELFF
TRBV6-6	14	.	TRBJ1-5	.	TGTGCCAGCAGACCGCAGGGGAGGGCTCAGCCCCAGCATTTT	CASRPQGRAQPQHF
TRBV7-2	16	TRBD2	TRBJ2-7	.	TGTGCCAGCAGCTTAGCGCTGGGGGGAGGGCTATACGAGCAGTACTTC	CASSLALGGGLYEQYF
TRBV11-2	15	TRBD2	TRBJ2-1	once	TGTGCCAGCAGCTTATTTAGCGGGAGGGGCAATGAGCAGTTCTTC	CASSLFSGRGNEQFF
TRBV19	13	.	TRBJ1-1	few	TGTGCCAGTAGTATAAGCGGTGGGGCTGAAGCTTTCTTT	CASSISGGAEAFF
TRBV28	14	.	TRBJ1-5	.	TGTGCCAGCAAATGGGGGGGTTCGGGTCAGCCCCAGCATTTT	CASKWGGSGQPQHF
TRBV7-2	15	.	TRBJ2-2	.	TGTGCCAGCAGCTCCTCCGGGACTAACACCGGGGAGCTGTTTTTT	CASSSSGTNTGELFF
TRBV24-1	15	.	TRBJ1-4	.	TGTGCCACCAGTGACCCCCAGGCCGCTAATGAAAAACTGTTTTTT	CATSDPQAANEKLFF
TRBV3-1/TRBV3-2	14	TRBD2	TRBJ2-3	.	TGTGCCAGCAGCCAGCTAGCGGGGACAGATACGCAGTATTTT	CASSQLAGTDTQYF
TRBV11-3	18	.	TRBJ1-1	.	TGTGCCAGCAGCCCCGGGGGGGGGAGACAGGATATCCACCCTGAAGCTTTCTTT	CASSPGGGRQDIHPEAFF
TRBV2	14	TRBD1	TRBJ2-7	.	TGTGCCAGCAGAGGGACAGTGAGCTCCTACGAGCAGTACTTC	CASRGTVSSYEQYF
TRBV2	15	TRBD2	TRBJ2-7	once	TGTGCCAGCAGTCTTCGACTAGCGGGAGATAGCGAGCAGTACTTC	CASSLRLAGDSEQYF
TRBV4-3	17	.	TRBJ2-6	.	TGCGCCAGCAGCCAAGATCGGCGGATCACTGGGGCCAACGTCCTGACTTTC	CASSQDRRITGANVLTF
TRBV21-1	15	.	TRBJ1-2	.	TGTGCCATCAGCCAAAAGGGGCACGGTAACTATGGCTACACCTTC	CAISQKGHGNYGYTF
TRBV7-5	15	.	TRBJ2-1	.	TGTGCCAGAAGCCTCCACAGGGAACCCTACAATGAGCAGTTCTTC	CARSLHREPYNEQFF
TRBV29-1	10	TRBD1	TRBJ1-1	once	TGCAGCGTTGTAGCACAGGGGGCTTTCTTT	CSVVAQGAFF
TRBV5-5	14	.	TRBJ2-1	once	TGTGCCAGCAGCCTGGTCGGGAGAAGCAATGAGCAGTTCTTC	CASSLVGRSNEQFF
TRBV3-1/TRBV3-2	11	.	TRBJ1-1	.	TGTGCCAGCAGCCAAGGGAGCGAAGCTTTCTTT	CASSQGSEAFF
TRBV24-1	18	TRBD2	TRBJ2-2	once	TGTGCCACCAGTGATCCCGGACTAGCGGGAGAAATTACCGGGGAGCTGTTTTTT	CATSDPGLAGEITGELFF
TRBV30	13	.	TRBJ2-7	.	TGTGCCTGGAGTGTGGGGGGAAAGGGCGAGCAGTACTTC	CAWSVGGKGEQYF